The 5 T cell receptor beta chains in this list originate from one sample, sequenced in a study of identical twins. TCRdb passed the 5' RACE reads through MiXCR, listing each CDR3 protein once. The sample holds under 800,000 distinct CDR3 sequences, 21% seen once. These data also featured in a second study, about T cells expressing NK-cell markers.

Sequenced: PBMCs. These receptors originate from a woman in her late teens or twenties in good health.

J is TRBJ2-3 and V is TRBV5-1; maybe TRBD2 (6 bases). V lost 2 bases and J 7 bases, leaving 11 bases between the germline ends. The CDR3 length is 13 residues. From germline, CDR1 is SGHRS and CDR2 YFSETQ. The CDR3 coding sequence is TGCGCCAGCAGCTTTACTAGCAGGAATACGCAGTATTTT. This sequence encodes CASSFTSRNTQYF.

V gene TRBV28 combines with J gene TRBJ2-3; a weak D match, TRBD2 (6 bases). The CDR3 spans 17 residues. V shed 7 bases and J shed 2 bases, with 22 bases lying between them. Germline CDR1 reads MDHEN; CDR2 reads SYDVKM. CDR3 sequence (DNA): TGTGCCAGCACCCCCTATTGGGGGGTCGGGGACACAGATACGCAGTATTTT. It specifies CASTPYWGVGDTDTQYF. The full variable domain, in which reference TRBV28 and TRBJ2-3 provide the parts outside the CDR3, is DVKVTQSSRYLVKRTGEKVFLECVQDMDHENMFWYRQDPGLGLRLIYFSYDVKMKEKGDIPEGYSVSREKKERFSLILESASTNQTSMYLCASTPYWGVGDTDTQYFGPGTRLTVL.

The chain recombines TRBV12-3 or TRBV12-4 with TRBJ2-3; no definite D call. The CDR3 spans 11 residues. V was shortened by 3 bases and J by 7 bases, with 5 bases between the two germline ends. CDR3 bases: TGTGCCAGCAGTTTGGGGAATACGCAGTATTTT. This codes for CASSLGNTQYF.

The J gene is TRBJ1-2, the V gene TRBV9; a weak D match, TRBD1 (5 bases). CDR1 SGDLS and CDR2 YYNGEE come from the germline V gene. V lost 0 bases and J lost 0, with 9 bases in between. The length of the CDR3 is 15 residues. This chain's CDR3 is CASSVATGPNYGYTF. CDR3 nucleotide sequence: TGTGCCAGCAGCGTAGCTACAGGCCCTAACTATGGCTACACCTTC.

J is TRBJ2-7 and V is TRBV20-1; D is unresolved. V lost 1 base and J lost 1, with 5 bases in between. CDR1 and CDR2 (germline): DFQATT, SNEGSKA (reference sequence). This CDR3 is built from 12 residues. This CDR3 reads CSARAESYEQYF. The CDR3 DNA follows: TGCAGTGCTAGAGCTGAGTCCTACGAGCAGTACTTC.